This TCR beta chain is from a study of blood T cells in healthy people across ages (dated by TCRdb to between 2014 and 2017). For context, the study as a whole: In model experiments, template switching captured about one uniquely barcoded TCR beta cDNA molecule for every two T cells. Age-related changes in TCR beta repertoire diversity were measured in the study by deep sequencing normalized with unique cDNA molecular identifiers. Four age groups were formed from the donors: young (average 16 years), middle-aged (approximately 39), aged (roughly 58) and long-lived (about 75). Donors of different ages were randomly distributed across sequencing lanes to avoid experimental bias. Two additional independent replicas of 1 million unique cDNA reads from the same blood draw were analyzed for two donors (one aged 18 to 30 and one aged 80 or older). The investigation overall reported the following: Observed TCR beta diversity correlated strongly with the percentage of naive T cells measured by flow cytometry. Because donor CMV infection status was unknown, age-related changes in expanded clonotypes were potentially confounded. Compared with the aged group, the long-lived group had more naive CD4+ T cells, fewer expanded clones and increased TCR diversity, a pattern suggesting age selection. Observed TCR beta diversity per million T cells fell roughly linearly with age, and a significant reduction was already apparent by age about 36. Estimates of total diversity from one million sequenced T cells were regarded as lower bounds and underestimates. Since profiling was done on bulk unsorted PBMCs, naive and antigen-experienced compartments could not be conclusively compared.

The method was 5' RACE. TCRdb shows the sequencer as Illumina HiSeq 2500. A second roughly 7 to 12 cycle PCR used a sample-barcoded 5' primer and a J-beta primer mix. Each TCR beta cDNA molecule received a unique molecular identifier from a template-switch 5' adaptor carrying 12 random nucleotides. At least 3 million CDR3-containing paired-end reads were obtained from each sample. First-strand cDNA was synthesized from all RNA with the Mint cDNA synthesis kit, primed by a TRBC-specific oligonucleotide. All cDNA was treated with uracil-DNA glycosylase and then went through a first 18-cycle PCR with the universal primers M1SS and BC2_uni_R. As for the authors' bioinformatics: Each sample was normalized by randomly selecting 1 million high-quality reads, each carrying a distinct molecular identifier. Instead of being binned into consensus sequences, reads with shared molecular identifiers were discarded. MiTCR, set to a Q25 quality threshold and the strictest error-elimination algorithm, was used for CDR3 identification, clonotype clustering and error correction. Lower-bound total TCR beta diversity was estimated with a nonparametric unseen species model using Euler transformation. TCRdb cleaned the public reads at Q25 with fastp, built clones with MiXCR and kept in-frame beta chains. Records with the same CDR3 protein are collapsed into one entry carrying the most frequent genes and DNA. The V and J calls come from TCRdb's annotation, not from the publication. The sample table lists approximately 730,000 distinct CDR3 sequences, 35% to 45% of them with a count of one. The ten largest make up around a fifth of the sample.

This clonotype was seen repeatedly, ten times or more. Its antigen remains undetermined. Base-call qualities are not available, and no considerably larger clone is one nucleotide away. The germline V gene provides CDR1 MGHDK and CDR2 SYGVNS. The CDR3 measures 17 amino acids from cysteine to phenylalanine. Only the CDR3 portion is preserved as DNA: 51 bases, with reading frame beginning at the first base. Between the V and J ends, shortened by 3 bases and 1 base respectively, the junction contains 18 bases. Systemically healthy Caucasian individuals from Russia, approximately 39 in total and aged about 6 to 100 years, were included as donors. About 10 milliliters of peripheral blood were drawn from each donor into EDTA-treated Vacutainer tubes. Ficoll-Paque density-gradient centrifugation was used to isolate PBMCs, with at least 6.5 million per sample. Total RNA was extracted from PBMCs with Trizol reagent, with at least 5.5 micrograms obtained per sample. Naive CD45RAhigh/CD27high T cell percentages were measured by flow cytometry on a PBMC aliquot from every donor.

Sequences were obtained from blood. This clonotype was obtained from an older woman in good health. Recombination connected TRBV25-1 to TRBJ2-5, and TRBD2 may be the D gene, going by 5 matching bases. The nucleotides read TGTGCCAGCAGTGATGTTAGCCGTGGCGGACTCCAAGAGACCCAGTACTTC. The resulting protein is CASSDVSRGGLQETQYF.